These 13 T cell receptor beta chains share one sample of origin, sequenced in a study of blood T cell repertoires in COVID-19. This table comes from immunoSEQ multiplex PCR, and its TCRdb copy is limited to in-frame clones, with some not included. The sample gives about 270,000 clones, about 85% of which show up once; roughly 15% is in the top ten. Sequencing was done on a sample of peripheral blood. Source of these receptors: a human donor in a cohort sampled during active COVID-19.

This clone showed up just a few times. This rearrangement joins TRBV3-1 (or the pseudogene TRBV3-2) to TRBJ2-7, with TRBD2 matching over 8 bases. The CDR3 sequence is 12 residues long. CDR1 LGHDT and CDR2 YNNKEL come from the germline V gene (reference sequence). The V segment lost 4 bases and the J segment 6 bases; nucleotides outside the gene matches: 2. CDR3 nucleotides: TGTGCCAGCAGCCCGGCGGGGGGCGAGCAGTACTTC. It is translated as CASSPAGGEQYF.

This rearrangement joins TRBV29-1 to TRBJ2-7; 7 bases match TRBD2. After removal of 5 bases from V and 3 bases from J, the junction contained 4 bases not matched to a gene. The CDR3 length is 12 residues. Germline CDR1 is SQVTM and CDR2 is ANQGSEA. The DNA for the CDR3 is TGCAGCGTTCGCGCTAGCGGCTACGAGCAGTACTTC. Amino acid sequence: CSVRASGYEQYF.

The CDR3 DNA follows: TGTGCCAGCAGCCAAGCTCTTGAGCAGTACTTC. Translated, it gives CASSQALEQYF. This chain connects TRBV3-1 (or the pseudogene TRBV3-2) to TRBJ2-7, with unresolved D. This CDR3 spans 11 amino acids. The germline V gene has CDR1 LGHDT and CDR2 YNNKEL (reference sequence). V was shortened by 1 base and J by 7 bases, with 5 bases between the two germline ends.

The chain joins TRBV7-9 to TRBJ2-2; tentatively, D is TRBD2 (5 bases). The ends were cut back, 6 bases at V and 5 bases at J, with 13 bases in the middle. The CDR3 loop spans 14 amino acids. Germline CDR1 is SEHNR and CDR2 is FQNEAQ (reference sequence). In DNA, the CDR3 is TGTGCCAGCAGGGACTGGTCCCTAACCGGGGAGCTGTTTTTT. Its protein is CASRDWSLTGELFF.

This chain joins TRBV15 and TRBJ2-1; 10 bases match TRBD2. The J segment lost 4 bases and the V segment lost 8 bases, leaving 5 bases of the junction unmatched. Germline CDR1 and CDR2: LNHNV and YYDKDF (reference sequence). The CDR3 has 14 residues. CDR3 protein: CATSPSGSYNEQFF. The CDR3, as DNA: TGTGCCACCTCCCCTAGCGGGAGTTACAATGAGCAGTTCTTC.

V usage is TRBV24-1 and J usage is TRBJ2-3; TRBD2 aligns across 7 bases. Germline values: CDR1 KGHDR, CDR2 SFDVKD. This CDR3 is 13 amino acids long. V lost 9 bases to trimming and J lost 2 bases; unmatched junction nucleotides: 4. CDR3 amino acids: CATSREATDTQYF. CDR3 nucleotide sequence: TGTGCCACCTCTCGGGAGGCCACAGATACGCAGTATTTT.

V usage is TRBV7-2 and J usage is TRBJ2-1; D unresolved. CDR3 size: 15 residues. Trimming took 0 bases from V and 0 from J, leaving 6 bases between them. Germline CDR1 is SGHTA and CDR2 is FQGNSA. Here the CDR3 DNA reads TGTGCCAGCAGCTTAGCGTCGAGCTCCTACAATGAGCAGTTCTTC. Translating it yields CASSLASSSYNEQFF.

The chain employs TRBV12-5 and TRBJ2-2, with D tentatively TRBD2 (7 bases). CDR3 length equals 16 residues. The V end was cut by 6 bases, the J end by 6 bases, with 20 bases between. Per germline, CDR1 LGHNT and CDR2 FRNRAP. CDR3 nucleotides: TGTGCTAGTGGCACCCTGTATGCGGGGGCCGCCGGGGAGCTGTTTTTT. Its translation is CASGTLYAGAAGELFF.

This clone was seen more than once but under ten times. In DNA form, the CDR3 reads TGTGCCAGTAGTTACCAGGGCGCCGGGGAGCTGTTTTTT. It is translated as CASSYQGAGELFF. V is TRBV19 and J is TRBJ2-2, with D perhaps matching TRBD1 (5 bases). CDR1 is LNHDA, CDR2 SQIVND, per germline (reference sequence). CDR3 size: 13 residues. Deletions cut 5 bases from V and 6 bases from J, with 10 bases between.

The V and J genes are TRBV5-5 and TRBJ1-1; 8 bases match TRBD1. Germline lookup yields CDR1 SGHKS and CDR2 YYEKEE (reference sequence). CDR3 length equals 15 residues. With 4 bases clipped from V and 10 bases from J, the junction kept 15 bases outside the gene matches. The CDR3: CASSTDRVPPNGAFF. CDR3 bases: TGTGCCAGCAGCACGGACAGGGTCCCTCCGAATGGAGCTTTCTTT.

Only one count was recorded for this clone. In DNA form, the CDR3 reads TGCGCCAGCAGCTTGATGACTAGCGGCTACGAGCAGTACTTC. This gives the protein CASSLMTSGYEQYF. The chain links TRBV5-1 to TRBJ2-7; 9 bases are shared with TRBD2. Per germline, CDR1 SGHRS and CDR2 YFSETQ. With V trimmed by 1 base and J by 3 bases, 2 bases remained unmatched. CDR3 length equals 14 residues.

The gene calls are TRBV19 and TRBJ2-6, with D maybe TRBD1 (5 bases). Germline V CDR1 and CDR2: LNHDA, SQIVND (reference sequence). Trimming removed 3 bases from V and 1 base from J, with 16 bases in between. CDR3 length: 18 amino acids. The CDR3 DNA is TGTGCCAGTAGTATCTGGGGCAGCCGTGGGTCTGGGGCCAACGTCCTGACTTTC. Amino acid sequence: CASSIWGSRGSGANVLTF.

The V call is TRBV5-6, the J call TRBJ1-2, with D perhaps matching TRBD1 (6 bases). V shed 0 bases and J shed 6 bases, with 9 bases lying between them. The germline CDR1 and CDR2 sequences are SGHDT and YYEEEE. The CDR3 is made up of 13 amino acids. CDR3 amino acids: CASSLATGHGYTF. CDR3 sequence (DNA): TGTGCCAGCAGCTTGGCCACAGGGCATGGCTACACCTTC.